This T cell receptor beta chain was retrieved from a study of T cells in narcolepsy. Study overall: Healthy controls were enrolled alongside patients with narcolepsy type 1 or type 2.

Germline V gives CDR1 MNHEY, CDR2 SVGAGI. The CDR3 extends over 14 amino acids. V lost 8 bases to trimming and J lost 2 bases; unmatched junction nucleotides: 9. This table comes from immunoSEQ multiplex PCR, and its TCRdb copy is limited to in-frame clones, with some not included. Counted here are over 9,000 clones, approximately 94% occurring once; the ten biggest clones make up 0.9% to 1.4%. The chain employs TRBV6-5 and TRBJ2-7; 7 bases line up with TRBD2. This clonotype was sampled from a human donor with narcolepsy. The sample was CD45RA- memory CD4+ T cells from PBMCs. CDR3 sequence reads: CASGAGLRTYEQYF. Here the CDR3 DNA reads TGTGCCAGCGGAGCGGGACTGCGAACCTACGAGCAGTACTTC.